One TCR beta chain is described in this entry. This clone showed up just a few times. Its antigen remains undetermined. Per-base qualities were not stored, and no clone one base away is much larger. The data were taken from a study of cytomegalovirus exposure and HLA in healthy donors listed by TCRdb under 2017. General notes on the study: An earlier analysis of approximately 600 of the donors reported more than 250 Gb of sequence data and 120 million or so unique TCR beta sequences from about 179 million T cells. The genetic ancestry cluster associated with self-reported Caucasian donors included about four fifths of the approximately 400 genotyped donors. Besides the first cohort of 666 subjects, a separate validation cohort made up of 90 to 150 different subjects was used. Class I and class II HLA loci were covered by the typing at four-digit resolution. The T cell repertoires of several hundred subjects were profiled by immunosequencing and related to cytomegalovirus serostatus. Because of strong linkage in the cohort, a few DR-DQ haplotypes were treated as single units for association and clustering. A later analysis re-analyzed previously published TCR beta repertoires from hundreds of donors and added high-resolution HLA genotyping to study TCR occurrence patterns. About 280 gigabases of sequencing data and tens of millions of unique TCR sequences were included in an early release covering several hundred HLA-typed donors. Donor age, sex, ethnicity and CMV serostatus were collected together with the repertoire data. A later genetic analysis took genome-wide SNP genotypes for about 65% of the roughly 670 donors and used that subset as a discovery cohort. To decide whether each TCR beta V gene segment behaved as functional or pseudogenic, an earlier analysis of 587 of the donors relied on high-throughput TCR beta sequencing. In the later analysis, no new phenotypic data were used to find candidate immune exposures; instead, reliance was placed on TCR beta sequences and their occurrence across donors. Among under 450 genotyped donors of the cohort, an average of approximately 230,000 unique TCR beta nucleotide sequences were sequenced per donor, around a sixth of them non-productive. To predict cytomegalovirus infection status, the study brought together high-throughput TCR immunosequencing, statistical association of individual TCRs with disease status, and machine learning. The number of typed donors differed by locus: 629-630 for A, B, C, DRB1 and DQB1; approximately 530 for DQA1; 606 for DPA1; and approximately 450 for DPB1. The aim of the study was to test whether cataloging public T cell receptors could identify signatures of past pathogen exposure. All discovery cohort repertoires had been generated using a single sequencing platform.

V trim: 3 bases; J trim: 7 bases; unmatched bases: 7. The CDR3 goes from the cysteine to the phenylalanine over 15 residues. Left in the record is the CDR3 DNA by itself, 45 bases read in frame from the first base. In the germline V gene, CDR1 corresponds to MNHNS and CDR2 to SASEGT. The cohort was made up of under 800 healthy bone marrow donors. Cohort members were all nominally healthy when sampled, although unrecorded immune exposures were likely present. The donor tested CMV seronegative and was one of the 352 seronegative cohort members. A peripheral blood sample was provided by each donor, and peripheral blood mononuclear cells were used for TCR beta sequencing. The Qiagen DNeasy Blood Extraction Kit was used to extract genomic DNA from the blood cell samples. The library was obtained by the immunoSEQ multiplex PCR assay. The multiplex PCR relied on a mix of 60 forward primers for TCR Vbeta segments and 13 reverse primers for TCR Jbeta segments. The CDR3 region of rearranged TCR beta genes was amplified from genomic DNA by a multiplex PCR assay. The Illumina HiSeq System was used to sequence the amplified TCR beta libraries as 87-base-pair reads. The authors' pipeline ran thus. A later analysis counted 75 million to 100 million unique TCR beta chains across the 550 to 700 repertoires, and roughly 11 million of these chains were shared by at least two donors. Raw reads were error-corrected and collapsed into unique sequences with a nearest-neighbor algorithm that merged closely related sequences to remove PCR and sequencing errors. V, D and J gene segments were assigned by aligning CDR3 sequences to IMGT reference sequences. For a sequence to be retained, a match of at least six nucleotides was required to both a V gene segment and a J gene segment. A rearrangement was called productive if the CDR3 had no stop codons and remained in frame with V and J, and every other rearrangement was called non-productive. Following IMGT convention, CDR3 was defined as the stretch from the second conserved V-encoded cysteine to the conserved J-encoded phenylalanine. In an earlier analysis of around 640 of the donors, sequences lacking an unambiguous match to a single V gene segment were excluded. An earlier analysis of roughly 590 of the donors called V segments functional above 56.7% productive rearrangements and segregating when the between-donor standard deviation exceeded 5%. A statistical classification framework was built for diagnosing cytomegalovirus status from the catalog of TCR beta chain sequences. In a later analysis, TCR nucleotide sequences were compared against IMGT/GENE-DB human TR gene sequences so that V and J genes could be assigned. In a later analysis, CDR3 sequences and most-parsimonious VDJ recombination scenarios were assigned using the TCRdist pipeline. In a later analysis, every TCR beta chain was defined by the combination of its CDR3 amino acid sequence and its V-gene family, and reads without a unique V-gene family were dropped. A later analysis removed nearly 600 highly shared, low-generation-probability nucleotide sequences to deal with suspected cross-contamination and a sequencing artifact. A later analysis calculated a clonal expansion index for each public chain from normalized within-repertoire ranks of inferred template counts. In a later analysis, generation probabilities were computed with a VDJ recombination model fitted to out-of-frame rearrangements, and the resulting probabilities were checked against IGoR. A later analysis scored TCR-TCR, TCR-HLA and TCR-CMV co-occurrence with hypergeometric tests, applying a repertoire-size bias correction to TCR pairs. False discovery rates were estimated in a later analysis by permuting HLA or CMV assignments 20 times. A later analysis grouped co-occurring TCRs with DBSCAN, adding TCRdist sequence similarity when clustering within HLA-allele-positive subsets. Repertoires with fewer than 30,000 or more than 120,000 public chains were left out of co-occurrence clustering, as were four to six repertoires with anomalous nucleotide sharing. Imported from immuneACCESS, the table was reduced by TCRdb to in-frame sequences with V and J called. These copies leave out some clones; in studies compared against another copy, an unresolved V gene accounts for under half, and the cause of the remainder is not known. The V and J calls and clone size were taken over from that table, and D and trimming were inferred from the DNA. The table for this sample lists 160,000 or so clones; less than 80% of them were counted only once. In total, the top ten clones hold 2% to 2.5% of the sample.

Results the study describes overall, beyond this receptor: For the cohort, immune exposure information was limited to CMV serostatus. A later analysis reported that several top co-occurrence clusters appeared linked to parvovirus B19, influenza, CMV and Epstein-Barr virus. Because HLA typing was unavailable for some donors at each locus, only the typed subset was used in association tests. At a false discovery rate of 0.05, a later analysis linked about 16,000 TCR beta sequences to specific HLA alleles. While some public TCRs were present in many individuals, most TCR sequences turned up only very rarely across donors. Assigning TCR associations to individual alleles was difficult when HLA alleles, especially DR and DQ, strongly co-occurred. In vitro tests confirmed that a few of the cytomegalovirus-associated TCR beta chains recognize cytomegalovirus antigens. In a later analysis, HLA-associated TCR beta chains were found to be more clonally expanded and to have lower generation probabilities than equally common non-associated chains. A further reported finding was that TCR beta sequences accurately predicted the HLA-A and HLA-B alleles for most subjects in the first cohort. The authors suggested that the approach could potentially be extended to other disease states and immunological phenotypes. In a later analysis, most CMV-associated TCR beta chains were found to appear HLA-restricted, with HLA associations seemingly driven largely by CMV exposure. Linkage disequilibrium might explain the correlated functional status among segregating V segments, but an unknown experimental factor could not be ruled out. A cluster of highly shared sequence variants was judged likely to be a technical artifact of the sequencing pipeline. In a later genetic analysis, fewer N-insertions in productive TCRs were reported among donors in an Asian-associated ancestry cluster than the roughly 710-donor mean. Around 16 rarely observed V segments, including chromosome 9 orphons, were excluded from the earlier analysis of some 590 of the donors because counts were too low. In an earlier analysis of approximately 590 of the donors, most TCR beta V segments were observed in productive rearrangements about 90% or about 30% of the time, broadly matching IMGT annotations. In both the original and validation cohorts, the classifier was reported to diagnose cytomegalovirus status with high specificity and sensitivity. In a later analysis, TCR association rates were found to vary across HLA loci, with the most associated TCRs seen for DRB1 alleles and the fewest for HLA-C alleles. V-gene and J-gene trimming of TCR beta chains was associated with a missense DCLRE1C variant in a later genetic analysis, and the association was replicated in an independent cohort. Sequencing depth was assumed to be roughly uniform across donors in the presence/absence analyses, though that assumption may not hold. Some IMGT-functional V segments, including TRBV6-2 and TRBV6-3, could not be distinguished by the 87-base-pair reads and were therefore excluded. A total of some 180 TCR beta chains were listed by the study as associated with cytomegalovirus. In this cohort, only TCR beta chains were sequenced, and detectable features were limited by the absence of alpha or paired-chain data.

This clonotype was obtained from a man between 35 and 55 years old in good health and CMV-seronegative. Rearrangement joined TRBV6-1 to TRBJ2-1; TRBD2 agrees with 9 junctional bases. The specimen sequenced was PBMCs. This receptor carries the CDR3 CASSDGAGGWNEQFF. The DNA sequence is as follows: TGTGCCAGCAGTGACGGTGCGGGAGGGTGGAATGAGCAGTTCTTC.